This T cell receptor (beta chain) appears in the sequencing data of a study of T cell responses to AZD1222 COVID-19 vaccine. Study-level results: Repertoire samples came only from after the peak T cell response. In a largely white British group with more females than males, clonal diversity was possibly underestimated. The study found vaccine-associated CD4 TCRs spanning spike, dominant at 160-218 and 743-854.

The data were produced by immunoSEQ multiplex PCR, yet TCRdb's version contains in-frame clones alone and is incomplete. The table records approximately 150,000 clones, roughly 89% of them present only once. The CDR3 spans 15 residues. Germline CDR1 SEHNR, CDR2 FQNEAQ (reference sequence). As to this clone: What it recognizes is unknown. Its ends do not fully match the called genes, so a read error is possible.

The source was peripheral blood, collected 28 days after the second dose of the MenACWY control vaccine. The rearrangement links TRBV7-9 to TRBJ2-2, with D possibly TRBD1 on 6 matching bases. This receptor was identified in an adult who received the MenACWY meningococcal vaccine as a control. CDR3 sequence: CASSAAPGDTGKLFF. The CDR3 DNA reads TGTGCCAGCAGCGCGGCCCCAGGGGACACCGGGAAGCTGTTTTTT.